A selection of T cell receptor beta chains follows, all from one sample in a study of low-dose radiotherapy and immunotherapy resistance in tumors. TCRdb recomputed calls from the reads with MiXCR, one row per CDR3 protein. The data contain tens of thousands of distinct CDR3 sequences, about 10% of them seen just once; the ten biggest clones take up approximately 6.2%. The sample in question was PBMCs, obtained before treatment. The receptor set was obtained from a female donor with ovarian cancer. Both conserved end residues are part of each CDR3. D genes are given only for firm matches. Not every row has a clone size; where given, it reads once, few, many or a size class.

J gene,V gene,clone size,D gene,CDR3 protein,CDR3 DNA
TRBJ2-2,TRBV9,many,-,CASSTGTGELFF,TGTGCCAGCAGCACAGGCACCGGGGAGCTGTTTTTT
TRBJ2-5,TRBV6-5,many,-,CASSPRGETQYF,TGTGCCAGCAGTCCCCGGGGAGAGACCCAGTACTTC
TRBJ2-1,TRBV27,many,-,CASSLWGPYNEQFF,TGTGCCAGCAGTTTATGGGGCCCCTACAATGAGCAGTTCTTC
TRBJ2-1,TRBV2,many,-,CASSGSRVGNEQFF,TGTGCCAGCAGTGGATCACGGGTCGGCAATGAGCAGTTCTTC
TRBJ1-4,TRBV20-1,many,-,CRRGAGNEKLFF,TGCAGACGGGGTGCGGGAAATGAAAAACTGTTTTTT
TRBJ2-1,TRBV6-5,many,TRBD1,CASSHRGIGNEQFF,TGTGCCAGCAGTCACAGGGGCATCGGCAATGAGCAGTTCTTC
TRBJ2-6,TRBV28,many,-,CASTQSGVAGANVLTF,TGTGCCAGCACCCAAAGTGGGGTTGCGGGGGCCAACGTCCTGACTTTC
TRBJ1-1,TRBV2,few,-,CASRVQGNTEAFF,TGTGCCAGCAGGGTACAGGGAAACACTGAAGCTTTCTTT
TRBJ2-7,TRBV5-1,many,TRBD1,CASSTGTGGFEQYF,TGCGCCAGCAGCACAGGGACAGGGGGCTTCGAGCAGTACTTC
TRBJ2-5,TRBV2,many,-,CASRATTIQETQYF,TGTGCCAGCAGGGCTACAACAATCCAAGAGACCCAGTACTTC
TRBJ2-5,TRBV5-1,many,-,CASSLEGSATRGETQYF,TGCGCCAGCAGCTTGGAGGGTAGCGCGACACGGGGAGAGACCCAGTACTTC
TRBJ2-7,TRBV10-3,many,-,CAISESQDPYEQYF,TGTGCCATCAGTGAGTCCCAGGACCCCTACGAGCAGTACTTC
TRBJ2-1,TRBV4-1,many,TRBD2,CASSQDGSGTYNEQFF,TGCGCCAGCAGCCAAGATGGGAGCGGGACCTACAATGAGCAGTTCTTC
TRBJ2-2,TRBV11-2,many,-,CASSFAGPKNTGELFF,TGTGCCAGCAGCTTCGCGGGGCCTAAGAACACCGGGGAGCTGTTTTTT
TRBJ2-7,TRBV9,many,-,CASSPEGSYEQYF,TGTGCCAGCAGCCCAGAGGGTTCCTACGAGCAGTACTTC
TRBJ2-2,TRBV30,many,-,CAWSVKRGANTGELFF,TGTGCCTGGAGTGTAAAACGGGGCGCGAACACCGGGGAGCTGTTTTTT
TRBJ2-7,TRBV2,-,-,CASRGAIIAGVRAGVEQYF,TGTGCCAGCAGGGGAGCGATAATCGCCGGGGTCCGGGCAGGGGTCGAGCAGTACTTC
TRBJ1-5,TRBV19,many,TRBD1,CASRNQGARDQPQHF,TGTGCCAGTAGGAATCAGGGGGCTAGGGATCAGCCCCAGCATTTT
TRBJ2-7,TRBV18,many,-,CASSPAINEQYF,TGTGCCAGCTCACCCGCAATAAACGAGCAGTACTTC
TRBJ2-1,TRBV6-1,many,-,CASSGTHEQFF,TGTGCCAGCAGCGGGACCCATGAGCAGTTCTTC
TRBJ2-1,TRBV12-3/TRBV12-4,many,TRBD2,CASSLISGGVGEQFF,TGTGCCAGCAGTTTAATTAGCGGGGGGGTTGGTGAGCAGTTCTTC
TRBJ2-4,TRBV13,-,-,CASSEAQAGYIQYF,TGTGCCAGCAGTGAAGCGCAGGCAGGATACATTCAGTACTTC
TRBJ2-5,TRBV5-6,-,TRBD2,CASSPPAGAETQYF,TGTGCCAGCAGCCCGCCAGCGGGGGCAGAGACCCAGTACTTC
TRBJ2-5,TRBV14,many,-,CASSQGASYRQETQYF,TGTGCCAGCAGCCAAGGGGCTTCCTACAGACAAGAGACCCAGTACTTC
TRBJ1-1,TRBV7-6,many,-,CASSLGTGASTEAFF,TGTGCCAGCAGCTTAGGGACGGGGGCAAGCACTGAAGCTTTCTTT
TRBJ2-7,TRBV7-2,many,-,CASSYFTGEQYF,TGTGCCAGCAGTTATTTCACAGGCGAGCAGTACTTC
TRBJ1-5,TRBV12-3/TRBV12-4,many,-,CASSLLGNQPQHF,TGTGCCAGCAGTCTCCTTGGGAATCAGCCCCAGCATTTT
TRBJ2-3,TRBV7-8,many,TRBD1,CASSSATGGGTDTQYF,TGTGCCAGCAGCTCCGCGACAGGGGGTGGAACAGATACGCAGTATTTT
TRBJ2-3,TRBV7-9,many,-,CASSFAGADTQYF,TGTGCCAGCAGCTTCGCCGGGGCAGATACGCAGTATTTT
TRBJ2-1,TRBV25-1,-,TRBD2,CASSEASGRAFSNEQFF,TGTGCCAGCAGTGAGGCTAGCGGGAGGGCCTTCTCAAATGAGCAGTTCTTC
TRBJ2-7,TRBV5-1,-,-,CASSLDGGSYEQYF,TGCGCCAGCAGCTTGGATGGGGGCTCCTACGAGCAGTACTTC
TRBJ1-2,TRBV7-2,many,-,CASSFGRGYGYTF,TGTGCCAGCAGCTTTGGGCGGGGCTATGGCTACACCTTC
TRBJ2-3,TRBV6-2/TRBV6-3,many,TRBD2,CATSQSGRTDTQYF,TGTGCCACCTCCCAAAGCGGGAGGACAGATACGCAGTATTTT
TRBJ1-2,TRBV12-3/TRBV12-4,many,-,CASSPGAGSDYTF,TGTGCCAGCAGTCCCGGGGCCGGGTCGGACTACACCTTC
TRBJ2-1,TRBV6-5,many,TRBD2,CASSPPLAGGRVNEQFF,TGTGCCAGCAGTCCCCCCTTGGCGGGGGGGCGAGTCAATGAGCAGTTCTTC
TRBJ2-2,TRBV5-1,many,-,CASSSDSLDTGELFF,TGCGCCAGCAGCTCGGACAGTCTGGACACCGGGGAGCTGTTTTTT
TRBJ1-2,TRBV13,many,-,CASSLGQGGYGYTF,TGTGCCAGCAGCCTGGGACAAGGAGGATACGGCTACACCTTC
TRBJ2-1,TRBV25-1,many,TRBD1,CASSWTRDRGDNEQFF,TGTGCCAGCAGTTGGACTCGGGACAGGGGGGACAATGAGCAGTTCTTC
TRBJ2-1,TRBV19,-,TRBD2,CASSETSGLVDEQFF,TGTGCCAGTAGTGAGACTAGCGGCTTGGTCGATGAGCAGTTCTTC
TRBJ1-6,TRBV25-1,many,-,CASKEITGGVLHF,TGTGCCAGCAAGGAAATCACAGGTGGGGTCCTCCACTTT
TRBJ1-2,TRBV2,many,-,CASSDRGRNYGYTF,TGTGCCAGCAGTGATAGGGGGAGGAACTATGGCTACACCTTC
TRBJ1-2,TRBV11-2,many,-,CASSPAVTGGGYTF,TGTGCCAGCAGCCCGGCCGTTACGGGGGGCGGCTACACCTTC
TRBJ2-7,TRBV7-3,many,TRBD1,CASSLMGQGYEQYF,TGTGCCAGCAGCTTAATGGGACAGGGGTACGAGCAGTACTTC
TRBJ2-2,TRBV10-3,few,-,CAISDTGELFFF,-
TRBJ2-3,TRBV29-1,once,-,CSVRRDTNTQYF,TGCAGCGTTCGGCGGGACACAAATACACAGTATTTT
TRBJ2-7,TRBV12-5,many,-,CASGSPDPAPVLNYEQYF,TGTGCTAGTGGTTCCCCTGACCCCGCCCCTGTCCTGAACTACGAGCAGTACTTC
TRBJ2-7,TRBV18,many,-,CASSPLGGTEQYF,TGTGCCAGCTCACCCCTGGGTGGCACGGAGCAGTACTTC
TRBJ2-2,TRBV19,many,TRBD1,CASSGQGNTGELFF,TGTGCCAGTAGCGGACAGGGGAACACCGGGGAGCTGTTTTTT
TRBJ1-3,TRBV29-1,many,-,CSVEDGHAGNTIYF,TGCAGCGTTGAAGATGGCCACGCTGGAAACACCATATATTTT
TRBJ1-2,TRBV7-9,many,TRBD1,CASNDRVGYGYTF,TGTGCCAGCAACGACAGGGTTGGCTATGGCTACACCTTC
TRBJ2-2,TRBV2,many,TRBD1,CASSARDRQTGELFF,TGTGCCAGCAGTGCCCGGGACAGACAAACCGGGGAGCTGTTTTTT
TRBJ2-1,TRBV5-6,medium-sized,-,CASSPRGTAGSQFF,TGTGCCAGCAGCCCCCGAGGGACGGCCGGGTCACAGTTCTTC
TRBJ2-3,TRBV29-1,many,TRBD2,CSVDPRGGTDTQYF,TGCAGCGTTGACCCCCGGGGGGGCACAGATACGCAGTATTTT
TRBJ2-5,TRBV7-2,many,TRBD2,CASSLSPSGGEETQYF,TGTGCCAGCAGCTTATCGCCTAGCGGGGGGGAAGAGACCCAGTACTTC
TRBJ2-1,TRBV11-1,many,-,CASSHQWEQFF,TGTGCCAGCAGCCACCAGTGGGAGCAGTTCTTC
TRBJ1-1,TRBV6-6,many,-,CASTQVGQNTEAFF,TGTGCCAGCACCCAGGTGGGACAGAACACTGAAGCTTTCTTT
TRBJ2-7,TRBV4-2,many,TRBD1,CASSLRRQGSDEQYF,TGTGCCAGCAGCCTAAGACGACAGGGAAGCGACGAGCAGTACTTC
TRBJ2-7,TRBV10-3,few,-,CAISVQAGVYEQYF,TGTGCCATCAGTGTGCAGGCCGGGGTTTACGAGCAGTACTTC
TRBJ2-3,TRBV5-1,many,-,CASSLEGEADTQYF,TGCGCCAGCAGCTTGGAGGGTGAGGCAGATACGCAGTATTTT
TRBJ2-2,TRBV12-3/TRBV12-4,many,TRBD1,CASSRGQGKLFF,TGTGCCAGCAGTCGTGGACAGGGGAAGCTGTTTTTT